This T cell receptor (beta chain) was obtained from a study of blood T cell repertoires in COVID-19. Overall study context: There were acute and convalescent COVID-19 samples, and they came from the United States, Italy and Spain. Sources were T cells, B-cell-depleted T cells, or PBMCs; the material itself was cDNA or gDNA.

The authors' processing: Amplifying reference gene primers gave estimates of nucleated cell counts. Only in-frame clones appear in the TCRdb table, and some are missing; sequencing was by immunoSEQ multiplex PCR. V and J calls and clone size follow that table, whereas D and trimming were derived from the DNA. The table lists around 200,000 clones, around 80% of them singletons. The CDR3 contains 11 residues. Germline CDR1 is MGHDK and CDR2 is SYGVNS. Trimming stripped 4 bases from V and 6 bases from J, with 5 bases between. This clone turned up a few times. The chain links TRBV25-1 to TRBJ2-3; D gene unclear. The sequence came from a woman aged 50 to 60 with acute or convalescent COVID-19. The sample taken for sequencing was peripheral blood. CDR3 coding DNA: TGTGCCAGCAGTGCCTATGATACGCAGTATTTT. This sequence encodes CASSAYDTQYF.